These 23 T cell receptor beta chains originate from one sample sequenced in a study of cytomegalovirus exposure and HLA in healthy donors. Assay: immunoSEQ multiplex PCR; the TCRdb copy retains only in-frame clones and omits some. This table has 120,000 or so clones, 85% to 90% appearing once. Source material: PBMCs. Receptors were obtained from a woman aged 18-29 years in good health and CMV-seronegative.

This clone was counted between two and nine times. J is TRBJ1-2 and V is TRBV2; 8 bases agree with TRBD1. The V segment lost 3 bases and the J segment 10 bases; nucleotides outside the gene matches: 10. Germline V gives CDR1 SNHLY, CDR2 FYNNEI. This CDR3 has 14 amino acids. The CDR3 nucleotides are TGTGCCAGCAGTGAGATCGGCCAGGGGGCGGACTACACCTTC. It yields the protein CASSEIGQGADYTF.

The genes are TRBV28 and TRBJ1-5, with TRBD1 identical over 10 bases. CDR3 size: 15 residues. The germline CDR1 and CDR2 sequences are MDHEN and SYDVKM. The trim removed 6 bases at V and 6 bases at J, leaving 8 bases unmatched. CDR3 bases: TGTGCCAGCAGCCAGGACAGGGGGTGGGGTCAGCCCCAGCATTTT. The encoded protein is CASSQDRGWGQPQHF.

The chain employs TRBV27 and TRBJ1-1, with unresolved D. The CDR3 has 15 residues. Trimming took off 8 bases at V and 1 base at J, with 17 bases between the two ends. Germline CDR1 reads MNHEY; CDR2 reads SMNVEV (reference sequence). CDR3 in amino acids: CASRRVLSRNTEAFF. CDR3 nucleotides: TGTGCCAGCCGACGGGTTCTATCCCGGAACACTGAAGCTTTCTTT.

This chain joins TRBV2 and TRBJ1-2; D might be TRBD1 (6 bases). V gave up 9 bases and J gave up 7 bases, with 15 bases separating them. Germline V gene sequence: CDR1 SNHLY, CDR2 FYNNEI. The CDR3 totals 12 residues. The CDR3 sequence: CASGQGQGGYTF. Written as DNA, the CDR3 is TGTGCCAGTGGCCAGGGGCAGGGTGGCTACACCTTC. Drawing the rest from reference TRBV2 and TRBJ1-2, the complete variable domain is EPEVTQTPSHQVTQMGQEVILRCVPISNHLYFYWYRQILGQKVEFLVSFYNNEISEKSEIFDDQFSVERPDGSNFTLKIRSTKLEDSAMYFCASGQGQGGYTFGSGTRLTVV.

In its sample, this clone was seen a few times. The chain is built from TRBV28 and TRBJ1-1; TRBD1 is a possible D gene (6 bases). Trimming cost V 5 bases and J 4 bases, with 14 bases left between them. The CDR3 length is 14 residues. The germline CDR1 and CDR2 sequences are MDHEN and SYDVKM. The CDR3 loop is CASSLPGVSTEAFF. The CDR3 nucleotides are TGTGCCAGCAGTCTCCCAGGGGTATCCACTGAAGCTTTCTTT.

The chain uses TRBV28 and TRBJ2-5; tentative D call: TRBD2 (6 bases). Germline V gene sequence: CDR1 MDHEN, CDR2 SYDVKM. V lost 5 bases and J lost 1, with 14 bases in between. The CDR3 totals 15 residues. DNA of the CDR3: TGTGCCAGCAGTCCGCCCTTGGGGGGCCAAGAGACCCAGTACTTC. It is translated as CASSPPLGGQETQYF.

This sequence joins TRBV5-1 and TRBJ2-1, with 9 bases fitting TRBD2. The CDR3 totals 16 residues. The germline V gene has CDR1 SGHRS and CDR2 YFSETQ. The J segment lost 4 bases and the V segment lost 4 bases, leaving 9 bases of the junction unmatched. CDR3 residues: CASSTVAGAQYNEQFF. The CDR3 bases are TGCGCCAGCAGCACCGTAGCGGGGGCCCAATACAATGAGCAGTTCTTC.

The chain uses TRBV27 and TRBJ1-2; TRBD1 agrees at 8 bases. CDR1 MNHEY and CDR2 SMNVEV come from the germline V gene (reference sequence). CDR3 length: 13 amino acids. The J segment lost 6 bases and the V segment lost 4 bases, leaving 4 bases of the junction unmatched. This CDR3 reads CASSSWTGHGYTF. The CDR3 DNA reads TGTGCCAGCAGTTCTTGGACAGGGCATGGCTACACCTTC.

The rearrangement links TRBV5-4 to TRBJ2-1, with 8 nucleotides matching TRBD2. With 4 bases clipped from V and 0 bases from J, the junction kept 9 bases outside the gene matches. The CDR3 covers 17 residues. Germline CDR1 and CDR2: SGHNT and YYREEE (reference sequence). This chain's CDR3 is CASSPTGTRNSYNEQFF. CDR3 in DNA: TGTGCCAGCAGCCCTACCGGGACTAGGAACTCCTACAATGAGCAGTTCTTC. The entire variable domain, with the rest obtained from reference TRBV5-4 and TRBJ2-1, is as follows: ETGVTQSPTHLIKTRGQQVTLRCSSQSGHNTVSWYQQALGQGPQFIFQYYREEENGRGNFPPRFSGLQFPNYSSELNVNALELDDSALYLCASSPTGTRNSYNEQFFGPGTRLTVL.

The chain couples TRBV30 to TRBJ1-5, with no clear D. The V and J ends lost 3 bases and 2 bases respectively, with 14 bases between them. CDR1 is GTSNPN, CDR2 SVGIG, per germline (reference sequence). The CDR3 spans 15 residues. The CDR3 coding sequence is TGTGCCTGGAGCGCCCAAGGACTTGGCAATCAGCCCCAGCATTTT. Amino acid sequence: CAWSAQGLGNQPQHF.

The gene calls are TRBV5-6 and TRBJ1-2, with 7 bases that match TRBD1. Germline loops: CDR1 SGHDT, CDR2 YYEEEE. CDR3 length: 17 amino acids. The V and J ends lost 4 bases and 4 bases, in that order; junction bases with no gene match: 16. The CDR3 nucleotides are TGTGCCAGCAGCCCCGGGGAGATTTGGGACAGCTCCTATGGCTACACCTTC. This encodes CASSPGEIWDSSYGYTF. Full variable domain (rest looked up from reference TRBV5-6 and TRBJ1-2): DAGVTQSPTHLIKTRGQQVTLRCSPKSGHDTVSWYQQALGQGPQFIFQYYEEEERQRGNFPDRFSGHQFPNYSSELNVNALLLGDSALYLCASSPGEIWDSSYGYTFGSGTRLTVV.

This clone was counted a single time. This chain joins TRBV5-4 and TRBJ2-7, with D possibly TRBD2 on 6 matching bases. Trimming removed 4 bases from V and 2 bases from J, with 19 bases in between. Germline V gene lookup returns CDR1 SGHNT and CDR2 YYREEE (reference sequence). The CDR3 loop spans 16 amino acids. The CDR3 DNA is TGTGCCAGCAGCGTCCTTGAGACTAGGGCGACCTACGAGCAGTACTTC. The encoded protein is CASSVLETRATYEQYF.

This clone has ten or more counts. The V and J genes are TRBV7-9 and TRBJ2-3, with D possibly TRBD2 on 5 matching bases. The CDR3 length is 15 residues. V lost 5 bases to trimming and J lost 0 bases, with 12 bases between them. The germline gives CDR1 SEHNR, CDR2 FQNEAQ (reference sequence). CDR3 protein: CASSQTGISTDTQYF. The CDR3 coding sequence is TGTGCCAGCAGCCAAACCGGGATCAGCACAGATACGCAGTATTTT.

In nucleotides, the CDR3 is TGTGCCAGCAGCGTAGCTACAGGGCCGCAAGAGACCCAGTACTTC. Translation: CASSVATGPQETQYF. This chain joins TRBV9 and TRBJ2-5; D possibly corresponds to TRBD1 (6 bases). Trimming took 0 bases from V and 2 from J, leaving 11 bases between them. CDR1 is SGDLS, CDR2 YYNGEE, per germline. The CDR3 is 15 residues long.

J is TRBJ1-5 and V is TRBV6-5, with D perhaps matching TRBD1 (6 bases). V was cut by 4 bases and J by 2 bases, with 9 bases left in between. Germline lookup yields CDR1 MNHEY and CDR2 SVGAGI. The CDR3 consists of 14 residues. In DNA, the CDR3 is TGTGCCAGCAGTTCTTACAGGGGCAATCAGCCCCAGCATTTT. Its protein is CASSSYRGNQPQHF.

CDR3 in amino acids: CASTRQGAPYGYTF. The CDR3 region has the DNA TGTGCCAGCACCAGACAAGGGGCCCCTTATGGCTACACCTTC. The rearrangement uses TRBV5-4 and TRBJ1-2, with D perhaps matching TRBD1 (5 bases). V lost 6 bases and J lost 5, with 17 bases in between. CDR1 and CDR2 from the germline V gene are SGHNT and YYREEE (reference sequence). This CDR3 comprises 14 residues.

The chain is built from TRBV7-2 and TRBJ1-4; the D gene is possibly TRBD1 (6 bases). Germline CDR1 and CDR2: SGHTA and FQGNSA. CDR3 length: 12 residues. V dropped 5 bases and J dropped 13 bases, with 14 bases sitting between them. The CDR3 loop is CASSQGTRRLFF. The CDR3, as DNA: TGTGCCAGCAGCCAAGGGACAAGAAGACTGTTTTTT.

V is TRBV6-1 and J is TRBJ1-2; tentatively, D is TRBD1 (6 bases). Per germline, CDR1 MNHNS and CDR2 SASEGT. This CDR3 comprises 15 residues. V dropped 7 bases and J dropped 3 bases, with 18 bases sitting between them. The CDR3, as DNA: TGTGCCAGCACCTCCTTGGGCAGGGGATACTATGGCTACACCTTC. It encodes CASTSLGRGYYGYTF.

The V call is TRBV11-3, the J call TRBJ2-7; 8 positions agree with TRBD2. This CDR3 is 14 amino acids long. Germline lookup yields CDR1 SGHNT and CDR2 YENEEA. After removal of 4 bases from V and 3 bases from J, the junction contained 5 bases not matched to a gene. The CDR3 region has the DNA TGTGCCAGCAGCTCCCCCGGGACTAGCTACGAGCAGTACTTC. This translates into CASSSPGTSYEQYF.

The chain carries TRBV6-5 and TRBJ2-3; 12 bases are a match to TRBD1. CDR3 size: 15 residues. Germline V lookup: CDR1 MNHEY, CDR2 SVGAGI. Trimming at V came to 8 bases and at J to 3 bases, leaving 6 bases not matched to a gene. CDR3 sequence: CASAGDRGRTDTQYF. In DNA, the CDR3 is TGTGCCAGCGCCGGGGACAGGGGGCGAACAGATACGCAGTATTTT.

The V call is TRBV28, the J call TRBJ1-4, with D unclear. The V end lost 4 bases, the J end lost 8 bases, and 5 bases lay between the germline ends. The germline V gene has CDR1 MDHEN and CDR2 SYDVKM. This CDR3 has 11 amino acids. The CDR3 here is CASSWAEKLFF. The DNA of the CDR3 is TGTGCCAGCAGTTGGGCGGAAAAACTGTTTTTT.

The chain employs TRBV5-4 and TRBJ2-7, with 9 nucleotides matching TRBD1. The CDR3 is 15 amino acids. V was clipped by 1 base and J by 3 bases; unmatched bases: 5. Germline V gives CDR1 SGHNT, CDR2 YYREEE (reference sequence). In nucleotides, the CDR3 is TGTGCCAGCAGCTTGCCGGGGACAGGGAACTACGAGCAGTACTTC. Protein: CASSLPGTGNYEQYF.

V usage is TRBV7-2 and J usage is TRBJ1-1; D gene ambiguous. The germline CDR1 and CDR2 sequences are SGHTA and FQGNSA. Trimming took 6 bases from V and 4 from J, leaving 12 bases between them. CDR3 length equals 13 residues. The CDR3 coding sequence is TGTGCCAGCAGAGACCCGGGTGTCACTGAAGCTTTCTTT. It translates to CASRDPGVTEAFF.